This T cell receptor (beta chain) is from a study of PD-L1 blockade in urothelial cancer. Overall study: Anywhere from 0 to 3 prior chemotherapy regimens had been received by patients. Timepoints chosen for blood analysis were 3 weeks (second dose) and 6 weeks after treatment start.

For each patient, 1 to 8 samples were obtained, pretreatment and on-treatment. CDR1 is SEHNR, CDR2 FQNEAQ, per germline (reference sequence). The ends lost 0 bases at V and 10 bases at J; junction bases unmatched: 9. The CDR3 sequence is 16 residues long. Points on this clone: What it binds is unknown.

Study outcomes and limitations: Larger 3-week expansion of tumor-associated blood clones was seen in durable-benefit patients.

TCRdb keeps only in-frame clones here, not all; method: immunoSEQ multiplex PCR. The sample comprises about 71,000 clones, approximately 91% of which are singletons, and roughly 3.4% rests with the top ten. Sequencing used PBMCs, obtained around atezolizumab (anti-PD-L1) treatment. This receptor was taken from a man in his 60s with urothelial cancer. The genes are TRBV7-9 and TRBJ2-1; 10 bases line up with TRBD2. The CDR3 coding sequence is TGTGCCAGCAGCTTAGCGAGCGGGGGGGCCTGGTCCGAGCAGTTCTTC. It encodes CASSLASGGAWSEQFF.